This is a list of T cell receptor beta chains from one sample in a study of T cell responses to AZD1222 COVID-19 vaccine. Measured with immunoSEQ multiplex PCR; TCRdb has only the in-frame clones, and not every one. This table has tens of thousands of clones, 75% to 90% appearing once. The sequencing used peripheral blood, collected 28 days after the second AZD1222 dose. The receptors come from an adult who received the AZD1222 COVID-19 vaccine. The CDR3 runs from the conserved cysteine through the conserved F or W.

>TRBV7-7|TRBJ1-5
CASSLAFGQPQHF
>TRBV28|TRBJ2-5
CASSFLGLAGAETQYF
>TRBV7-9|TRBJ1-2
CASSLKGSGTVAF
>TRBV6-5|TRBJ1-3
CASTPRDRAGNTIYF
>TRBV7-9|TRBJ2-3
CASRPDMPSRSADTQYF
>TRBV6-4|TRBJ2-1
CASSEDLRGIPFF
>TRBV7-9|TRBJ1-5
CATQLGQPQHF
>TRBV3-1/TRBV3-2|TRBJ1-2
CASSQDWTGAYGYTF
>TRBV21-1|TRBJ2-1
CASSKVGSGGSNEQFF
>TRBV7-8|TRBJ2-5
CASSLKRGGRETQYF
>TRBV9|TRBJ2-3
CASSAGTDTQYF
>TRBV7-9|TRBJ2-3
CASSLGFRTSGYTDTQYF
>TRBV11-3|TRBJ1-1
CASSCTQGPPEAFF
>TRBV11-3|TRBJ1-6
CASSRTGGNSPLHF
>TRBV7-3|TRBJ2-3
CASSYTGGRADTQYF
>TRBV12-5|TRBJ1-1
CASAWGLNTEAFF
>TRBV19|TRBJ1-3
CASSVDPSGNTIYF
>TRBV28|TRBJ2-7
CASSPSWEQYF
>TRBV5-6|TRBJ1-2
CASSLRTDGYISLYGYTF
>TRBV27|TRBJ2-1
CASSLTDSRNEQFF
>TRBV12-5|TRBJ1-5
CASARQGAFDQPQHF
>TRBV5-4|TRBJ1-1
CASSPGTVNTEAFF
>TRBV15|TRBJ2-1
CATSRDRGYNEQFF
>TRBV18|TRBJ1-1
CASSIGSLNTEAFF
>TRBV7-3|TRBJ2-1
CASSQQGLDNEQFF
>TRBV28|TRBJ1-1
CASSVYIQGTEAFF
>TRBV7-3|TRBJ2-3
CASSPIGPDTQYF